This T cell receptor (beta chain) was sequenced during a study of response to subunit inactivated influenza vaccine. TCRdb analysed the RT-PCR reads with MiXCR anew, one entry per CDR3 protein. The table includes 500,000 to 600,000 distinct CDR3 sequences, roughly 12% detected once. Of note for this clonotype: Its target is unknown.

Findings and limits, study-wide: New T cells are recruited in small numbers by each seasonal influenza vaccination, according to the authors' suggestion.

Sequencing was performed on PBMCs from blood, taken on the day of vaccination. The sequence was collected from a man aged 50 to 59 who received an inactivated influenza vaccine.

The DNA for the CDR3 is TGCGCCAGCAGCCAAGATTTACTAGCGGGAGGCTACAATGAGCAGTTCTTC. It is translated as CASSQDLLAGGYNEQFF. The chain links TRBV4-3 to TRBJ2-1, with 12 bases that match TRBD2. The germline V gene encodes CDR1 LGHNA and CDR2 YSLEER. The CDR3 runs to 17 residues. J gave up 3 bases and V 0 bases, and 3 bases lay outside the gene matches.